What follows are 24 T cell receptor beta chains derived from one specimen sequenced in a study of cytomegalovirus exposure and HLA in healthy donors. With 60 Vbeta and 13 Jbeta primers, the PCR was carried out. Profiling relied on immunoSEQ multiplex PCR, and the TCRdb table lists in-frame clones only, not all of them. The repertoire holds under 200,000 clones, with over 70% as singletons. The material sequenced was PBMCs. The receptors here all came from a middle-aged woman in good health and CMV-seropositive.

This clone was observed a single time. V and J are TRBV6-6 and TRBJ2-7; a possible D gene is TRBD2 (7 bases). This CDR3 region has 14 residues. The V and J ends lost 5 bases and 6 bases respectively, with 17 bases between them. Germline-derived CDR1 and CDR2 are MNHNY and SVGAGI (reference sequence). CDR3 residues: CASSLGGPQGEQYF. The CDR3 DNA follows: TGTGCCAGCAGTCTCGGGGGGCCGCAGGGCGAGCAGTACTTC.

CDR3 coding DNA: TGTGCCAGCAGCCCAACTCATCGGCAGCCCCAGCATTTT. This encodes CASSPTHRQPQHF. The V call is TRBV7-2, the J call TRBJ1-5; no definite D call. Deletions cut 5 bases from V and 7 bases from J, with 12 bases between. Germline-derived CDR1 and CDR2 are SGHTA and FQGNSA. The CDR3 contains 13 residues.

The table lists this clone with a few counts. The chain joins TRBV27 to TRBJ1-6; 7 bases match TRBD1. The germline V gene encodes CDR1 MNHEY and CDR2 SMNVEV (reference sequence). V shed 6 bases, J shed 5 bases, and the junction held 4 bases outside the gene matches. This CDR3 contains 14 residues. In nucleotides, the CDR3 is TGTGCCAGCAGAACAGGGGTCGATAATTCACCCCTCCACTTT. Its protein is CASRTGVDNSPLHF.

The CDR3 spells CASSEQGATEAFF. The CDR3 region has the DNA TGTGCCAGCAGTGAACAGGGGGCCACTGAAGCTTTCTTT. V and J are TRBV6-1 and TRBJ1-1, with TRBD1 matching 8 bases. This CDR3 is 13 amino acids long. The J segment lost 4 bases and the V segment lost 2 bases, leaving 0 bases of the junction unmatched. CDR1 and CDR2 from the germline V gene are MNHNS and SASEGT.

Concerning this clone: A read error may account for a junction end that differs from germline. The V and J genes are TRBV5-1 and TRBJ2-1; 8 positions match TRBD2. Germline CDR1 SGHRS, CDR2 YFSETQ. The CDR3 runs to 15 residues. The CDR3 spells CASSSLADLGNGQFF. CDR3 nucleotide sequence: TGCGCCAGCAGCTCACTAGCGGACTTAGGAAATGGGCAGTTCTTC.

V is TRBV4-2 and J is TRBJ1-2; D possibly corresponds to TRBD1 (5 bases). The V end lost 7 bases, the J end lost 8 bases, and 17 bases lay between the germline ends. Germline CDR1 reads LGHNA; CDR2 reads YNFKEQ. The CDR3 sequence is 13 residues long. The CDR3 protein is CASTTSGGRGYTF. The CDR3 nucleotides are TGTGCCAGCACCACCAGCGGGGGTAGAGGCTACACCTTC.

The V gene is TRBV5-8, the J gene TRBJ2-7, with 7 bases aligning to TRBD1. Germline CDR1 and CDR2: SGHTS and YDEGEE. This CDR3 contains 14 residues. J lost 3 bases, V lost 9 bases, and 12 bases had no gene match. The CDR3 DNA sequence: TGTGCCACGGAAGCCGGGACAGATGTCTACGAGCAGTACTTC. Its protein is CATEAGTDVYEQYF. Based on the CDR3 plus reference TRBV5-8 and TRBJ2-7, the full variable domain is EAGVTQSPTHLIKTRGQQATLRCSPISGHTSVYWYQQALGLGLQFLLWYDEGEERNRGNFPPRFSGRQFPNYSSELNVNALELEDSALYLCATEAGTDVYEQYFGPGTRLTVT.

The chain combines TRBV19 with TRBJ2-1; 7 positions match TRBD2. Germline V gene sequence: CDR1 LNHDA, CDR2 SQIVND (reference sequence). The CDR3 spans 14 residues. V dropped 5 bases and J dropped 7; count of bases not matched to a gene: 8. The CDR3 region has the DNA TGTGCCAGTAGTGAGAACGGGGGACTAAATGAGCAGTTCTTC. Its protein product is CASSENGGLNEQFF.

J is TRBJ1-2 and V is TRBV7-2; 12 bases are shared with TRBD1. The CDR3 contains 15 residues. V was clipped by 5 bases and J by 8 bases; unmatched bases: 9. Germline assignment: CDR1 SGHTA and CDR2 FQGNSA. The CDR3 region is CASSTSGTGGQGYTF. The DNA of the CDR3 is TGTGCCAGCAGCACTTCCGGGACAGGGGGCCAGGGCTACACCTTC.

The V call is TRBV2, the J call TRBJ2-3; a possible D gene is TRBD2 (5 bases). The germline V gene has CDR1 SNHLY and CDR2 FYNNEI. Trimming pared 5 bases from V and 4 bases from J, leaving 19 bases between. This CDR3 contains 16 residues. The chain's CDR3 is CASSLEGAGISDTQYF. The DNA of the CDR3 is TGTGCCAGCAGTTTAGAGGGCGCCGGGATTTCAGATACGCAGTATTTT.

The chain links TRBV4-1 to TRBJ2-5, with D possibly TRBD2 on 5 matching bases. The CDR3 length is 16 residues. CDR1 is MGHRA, CDR2 YSYEKL, per germline. Trimming pared 4 bases from V and 1 base from J, leaving 16 bases between. CDR3 sequence reads: CASSRDPGGLQETQYF. In DNA form, the CDR3 reads TGCGCCAGCAGCCGAGACCCCGGAGGACTCCAAGAGACCCAGTACTTC.

The chain carries TRBV14 and TRBJ2-1; D is unclear. This CDR3 comprises 15 residues. V was cut by 0 bases and J by 3 bases, with 9 bases left in between. Germline CDR1 and CDR2: SGHDN and FVKESK. The CDR3 is CASSQDLVSYNEQFF. For the CDR3, the DNA is TGTGCCAGCAGCCAAGACCTGGTTAGCTACAATGAGCAGTTCTTC.

The chain employs TRBV14 and TRBJ2-3; D not certain. CDR3 length: 13 amino acids. CDR1 and CDR2 (germline): SGHDN, FVKESK. The germline V and J ends were trimmed by 1 base and 6 bases, with 8 bases remaining between them. This CDR3 is CASSQGVPDTQYF. CDR3 nucleotide sequence: TGTGCCAGCAGCCAAGGTGTTCCGGATACGCAGTATTTT.

The rearrangement joins TRBV29-1 to TRBJ2-1, with 7 bases fitting TRBD1. CDR1 and CDR2 (germline): SQVTM, ANQGSEA. CDR3 size: 14 residues. Losses at the gene ends were 8 bases for V and 0 bases for J; bases not matched to a gene: 7. The CDR3 DNA reads as TGCAGCACCGACAGGGTCGGCTCCTACAATGAGCAGTTCTTC. It codes for CSTDRVGSYNEQFF.

V gene TRBV14 combines with J gene TRBJ2-3, with 11 bases lining up with TRBD1. Trimming at V came to 5 bases and at J to 7 bases, leaving 8 bases not matched to a gene. The V gene's germline CDR1 is SGHDN and CDR2 FVKESK. CDR3 length: 15 amino acids. This CDR3 is CASSAVGQGEYTQYF. The CDR3 nucleotides read TGTGCCAGCAGCGCTGTGGGACAGGGGGAATATACGCAGTATTTT. Filled out from reference TRBV14 and TRBJ2-3, the complete variable domain reads EAGVTQFPSHSVIEKGQTVTLRCDPISGHDNLYWYRRVMGKEIKFLLHFVKESKQDESGMPNNRFLAERTGGTYSTLKVQPAELEDSGVYFCASSAVGQGEYTQYFGPGTRLTVL.

The chain links TRBV6-1 to TRBJ2-5, with 9 bases lining up with TRBD1. Germline V gene lookup returns CDR1 MNHNS and CDR2 SASEGT. This CDR3 spans 15 amino acids. V dropped 6 bases and J dropped 3; count of bases not matched to a gene: 8. CDR3 in DNA: TGTGCCAGCAGACCCGGGACAGGGCGGGAAGAGACCCAGTACTTC. Protein: CASRPGTGREETQYF.

The chain employs TRBV7-2 and TRBJ2-5; D is perhaps TRBD1 (5 bases). The J call may be mistaken, given a closer DNA end match to TRBJ2-7. CDR3 length: 14 amino acids. Germline loops: CDR1 SGHTA, CDR2 FQGNSA. The CDR3 spells CASSPGSRAYEQYF. CDR3 in DNA: TGTGCCAGCAGCCCCGGCAGCAGGGCCTACGAGCAGTACTTC.

The chain combines TRBV30 with TRBJ2-2, with D tentatively TRBD1 (6 bases). With 3 bases removed from V and 4 bases from J, the gap between germline ends came to 12 bases. Germline CDR1 is GTSNPN and CDR2 is SVGIG (reference sequence). The CDR3 runs to 14 residues. The CDR3 region is CAWREQGGTGELFF. For the CDR3, the DNA is TGTGCCTGGAGGGAACAGGGTGGCACCGGGGAGCTGTTTTTT. The full variable domain, in which reference TRBV30 and TRBJ2-2 provide the parts outside the CDR3, is SQTIHQWPATLVQPVGSPLSLECTVEGTSNPNLYWYRQAAGRGLQLLFYSVGIGQISSEVPQNLSASRPQDRQFILSSKKLLLSDSGFYLCAWREQGGTGELFFGEGSRLTVL.

The rearrangement uses TRBV15 and TRBJ2-7; maybe TRBD1 (6 bases). The CDR3 spans 14 residues. With 1 base removed from V and 2 bases from J, the gap between germline ends came to 9 bases. In germline, CDR1 is LNHNV, CDR2 YYDKDF (reference sequence). The CDR3: CATSRVGATYEQYF. DNA of the CDR3: TGTGCCACCAGCAGAGTGGGGGCGACCTACGAGCAGTACTTC.

The V gene is TRBV19, the J gene TRBJ2-6; maybe TRBD1 (6 bases). The germline gives CDR1 LNHDA, CDR2 SQIVND (reference sequence). V lost 5 bases, J lost 0 bases, and 23 bases lay in between. CDR3 length: 20 amino acids. This CDR3 is CASSPSPGTSRTSGANVLTF. The CDR3 nucleotides read TGTGCCAGTAGTCCCAGTCCCGGGACATCTAGAACCTCTGGGGCCAACGTCCTGACTTTC.

This clone occurred a few times. V gene TRBV7-3 combines with J gene TRBJ1-2; D gene unclear. Deletions cut 2 bases from V and 5 bases from J, with 9 bases between. The CDR3 contains 13 residues. The germline gives CDR1 SGHTA, CDR2 FQGTGA. The CDR3 nucleotides are TGTGCCAGCAGCTTATTGGCGGTTTATGGCTACACCTTC. Protein sequence: CASSLLAVYGYTF.

J is TRBJ2-3 and V is TRBV30; D possibly corresponds to TRBD2 (7 bases). CDR3 size: 15 residues. The germline V and J ends were trimmed by 2 bases and 3 bases, with 15 bases remaining between them. The V gene's germline CDR1 is GTSNPN and CDR2 SVGIG (reference sequence). Written as DNA, the CDR3 is TGTGCCTGGAGTCTTACGGGGGGCGGGACAGATACGCAGTATTTT. Protein sequence: CAWSLTGGGTDTQYF.

The V gene is TRBV18, the J gene TRBJ2-7, with D possibly matching TRBD1 (5 bases). This CDR3 is 12 amino acids long. V shed 8 bases and J shed 4 bases, with 12 bases lying between them. Germline CDR1 and CDR2: KGHSH and LQKENI. CDR3 in DNA: TGTGCCAGCGCGACGGACACTTACGAGCAGTACTTC. Protein sequence: CASATDTYEQYF.

This rearrangement joins TRBV7-3 to TRBJ2-3; maybe TRBD2 (5 bases). V was clipped by 5 bases and J by 1 base, with 10 bases between them. The CDR3 runs to 14 residues. Per germline, CDR1 SGHTA and CDR2 FQGTGA. CDR3 DNA sequence: TGTGCCAGCAGCCCCATCGGGGGCACAGATACGCAGTATTTT. Translated, it gives CASSPIGGTDTQYF.